Shown below are 14 T cell receptor beta chains from a single sample sequenced in a study of beta chain features in type 1 diabetes. General observations from the study: In every one of the four CD4+ subsets, TCRB CDR3s were moderately but significantly shorter in Type 1 diabetes patients.

The entirety of the isolated RNA underwent reverse transcription, so expressed TCRB transcripts were sequenced. The table came from immunoSEQ multiplex PCR; TCRdb's copy has only in-frame clones and leaves some out. The sample has about 700,000 clones; over 10% are singletons. Antigen specificity for these receptors is unknown. The source material was naive CD4+ T cells from blood. These receptors were obtained from a man younger than 35 with type 1 diabetes.

This clone was seen more than once but under ten times. V and J are TRBV29-1 and TRBJ2-7; D is ambiguous. The CDR3 contains 14 residues. V lost 1 base and J 1 base, leaving 11 bases between the germline ends. Germline V gene lookup returns CDR1 SQVTM and CDR2 ANQGSEA. CDR3 DNA: TGCAGCGTTGAAGTCGGGTCTGGATCCTACGAGCAGTACTTC. Protein product: CSVEVGSGSYEQYF.

The rearrangement joins TRBV10-3 to TRBJ2-7; 7 nucleotides match TRBD1. CDR3 length: 14 residues. Germline CDR1 is ENHRY and CDR2 is SYGVKD. V trimming: 1 base; J trimming: 4 bases; junction bases outside the gene matches: 4. The DNA of the CDR3 is TGTGCCATCAGTGAGTTGGGACAGACGTACGAGCAGTACTTC. This sequence encodes CAISELGQTYEQYF.

The chain is built from TRBV5-1 and TRBJ1-2; tentatively, D is TRBD1 (5 bases). The CDR3 sequence is 13 residues long. Trimming left V 3 bases short and J 6 bases short, with 12 bases between. The germline CDR1 and CDR2 sequences are SGHRS and YFSETQ. The CDR3 sequence is CASSSWGSDGYTF. CDR3 nucleotide sequence: TGCGCCAGCAGCTCGTGGGGGAGTGATGGCTACACCTTC.

A few counts support this clone. V usage is TRBV25-1 and J usage is TRBJ1-1; a weak D match, TRBD1 (5 bases). CDR3 length equals 13 residues. Germline V gene lookup returns CDR1 MGHDK and CDR2 SYGVNS. V was clipped by 6 bases and J by 0 bases, with 8 bases between them. The DNA for the CDR3 is TGTGCCAGCAGACAGGTATTGAACACTGAAGCTTTCTTT. Protein product: CASRQVLNTEAFF.

This clone was detected a few times. The chain is built from TRBV7-9 and TRBJ1-6, with D uncertain. V gave up 1 base and J gave up 10 bases, with 5 bases separating them. CDR1 is SEHNR, CDR2 FQNEAQ, per germline (reference sequence). This CDR3 spans 12 amino acids. CDR3 nucleotides: TGTGCCAGCAGCTTAGGGAGCTCACCCCTCCACTTT. Its protein is CASSLGSSPLHF.

The chain employs TRBV14 and TRBJ2-1; unclear D gene. The CDR3 sequence is 18 residues long. V was trimmed by 0 bases and J by 2 bases, leaving 17 bases between them. Per germline, CDR1 SGHDN and CDR2 FVKESK. The CDR3 loop is CASSQDEAPLSAYNEQFF. In DNA, the CDR3 is TGTGCCAGCAGCCAAGATGAGGCCCCCTTGAGCGCCTACAATGAGCAGTTCTTC. Full variable domain (missing parts from reference TRBV14 and TRBJ2-1): EAGVTQFPSHSVIEKGQTVTLRCDPISGHDNLYWYRRVMGKEIKFLLHFVKESKQDESGMPNNRFLAERTGGTYSTLKVQPAELEDSGVYFCASSQDEAPLSAYNEQFFGPGTRLTVL.

This clone was counted only a few times. The chain links TRBV30 to TRBJ1-5; D remains unclear. The germline CDR1 and CDR2 sequences are GTSNPN and SVGIG (reference sequence). This CDR3 contains 14 residues. The V gene lost 2 bases and the J gene lost 0 bases, with 8 bases spanning the gap. The CDR3 loop is CAWSLGDSNQPQHF. In DNA, the CDR3 is TGTGCCTGGAGTTTGGGTGATAGCAATCAGCCCCAGCATTTT. The whole variable domain, remainder taken from reference TRBV30 and TRBJ1-5, is SQTIHQWPATLVQPVGSPLSLECTVEGTSNPNLYWYRQAAGRGLQLLFYSVGIGQISSEVPQNLSASRPQDRQFILSSKKLLLSDSGFYLCAWSLGDSNQPQHFGDGTRLSIL.

This clone was counted a few times. This chain uses TRBV5-6 with TRBJ1-1, with 7 positions matching TRBD1. There are 16 residues in the CDR3. V trimming: 2 bases; J trimming: 5 bases; junction bases outside the gene matches: 12. Germline loops: CDR1 SGHDT, CDR2 YYEEEE. CDR3 nucleotide sequence: TGTGCCAGCAGCTTTATACCGGGACAGCGAGGGACTGAAGCTTTCTTT. Protein product: CASSFIPGQRGTEAFF.

V is TRBV4-1 and J is TRBJ1-4, with D uncertain. The V end lost 0 bases, the J end lost 4 bases, and 6 bases lay between the germline ends. The CDR3 totals 14 residues. Germline V gene sequence: CDR1 MGHRA, CDR2 YSYEKL. The CDR3 DNA is TGCGCCAGCAGCCAAGATCGTGATAATGAAAAACTGTTTTTT. It yields the protein CASSQDRDNEKLFF.

This clone was seen a handful of times. The V and J genes are TRBV13 and TRBJ2-1, with D perhaps given as TRBD1 or TRBD2 (6 bases each). Trimming removed 2 bases from V and 7 bases from J, with 27 bases in between. In germline, CDR1 is PRHDT, CDR2 FYEKMQ (reference sequence). The CDR3 is 19 residues long. The CDR3 region is CASSLIGLMGRGGRNEQFF. CDR3 nucleotide sequence: TGTGCCAGCAGCTTAATCGGACTAATGGGCAGGGGAGGACGAAATGAGCAGTTCTTC.

This clone was detected only a few times. The genes are TRBV7-2 and TRBJ2-7, with TRBD2 as a possible D gene (6 bases). In germline, CDR1 is SGHTA, CDR2 FQGNSA. The germline V and J ends were trimmed by 5 bases and 2 bases, with 16 bases remaining between them. This CDR3 has 15 residues. As DNA, the CDR3 is TGTGCCAGCAGCCCAGATAGGACTACACCCTACGAGCAGTACTTC. This sequence encodes CASSPDRTTPYEQYF.

This clone was counted only a few times. The rearrangement uses TRBV29-1 and TRBJ1-3; maybe TRBD1 (5 bases). This CDR3 contains 14 residues. V lost 1 base to trimming and J lost 4 bases, with 11 bases between them. Germline-derived CDR1 and CDR2 are SQVTM and ANQGSEA. The CDR3: CSVEVFNRGNTIYF. CDR3 nucleotides: TGCAGCGTTGAAGTATTTAACAGGGGAAACACCATATATTTT. The variable domain in full, with the rest retrieved from reference TRBV29-1 and TRBJ1-3, is SAVISQKPSRDICQRGTSLTIQCQVDSQVTMMFWYRQQPGQSLTLIATANQGSEATYESGFVIDKFPISRPNLTFSTLTVSNMSPEDSSIYLCSVEVFNRGNTIYFGEGSWLTVV.

The gene calls are TRBV4-1 and TRBJ1-1; no reliable D call. This CDR3 is built from 16 residues. V was shortened by 0 bases and J by 3 bases, with 14 bases between the two germline ends. Germline assignment: CDR1 MGHRA and CDR2 YSYEKL. The CDR3 bases are TGCGCCAGCAGCCAAGAAGGGAAAAGAGTAGACACTGAAGCTTTCTTT. It codes for CASSQEGKRVDTEAFF.

DNA for the CDR3: TGCGCCAGCAGCCAAGGGAACACTGAAGCTTTCTTT. Translated, it gives CASSQGNTEAFF. V usage is TRBV4-1 and J usage is TRBJ1-1; D not certain. CDR3 length: 12 residues. Germline CDR1 and CDR2: MGHRA and YSYEKL. Trimming stripped 1 base from V and 1 base from J, with 1 base between.